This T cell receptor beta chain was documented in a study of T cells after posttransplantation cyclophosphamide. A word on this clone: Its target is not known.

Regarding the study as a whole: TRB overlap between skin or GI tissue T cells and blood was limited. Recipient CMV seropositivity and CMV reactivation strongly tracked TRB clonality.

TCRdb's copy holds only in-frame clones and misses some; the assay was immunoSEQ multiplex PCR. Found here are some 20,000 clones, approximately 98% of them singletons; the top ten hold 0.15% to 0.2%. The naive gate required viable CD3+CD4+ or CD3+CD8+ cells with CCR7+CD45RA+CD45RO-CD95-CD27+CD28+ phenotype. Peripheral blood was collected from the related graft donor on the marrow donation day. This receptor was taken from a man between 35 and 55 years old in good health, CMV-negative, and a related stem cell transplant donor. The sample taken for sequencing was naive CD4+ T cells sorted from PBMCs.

The CDR3 DNA follows: TGTGCCAGCAGGAGGGGACAGGGAGCCACCGGGGAGCTGTTTTTT. Amino acids: CASRRGQGATGELFF. V is TRBV6-6 and J is TRBJ2-2; the match to TRBD1 covers 9 bases. This CDR3 has 15 residues. V trimming: 6 bases; J trimming: 4 bases; junction bases outside the gene matches: 6. Germline V gene sequence: CDR1 MNHNY, CDR2 SVGAGI (reference sequence).